One and the same sample provided the 18 T cell receptor beta chains below, sequenced in a study of cytomegalovirus exposure and HLA in healthy donors. Amplification used 60 Vbeta primers and 13 Jbeta primers. TCRdb's table, derived via immunoSEQ multiplex PCR, lists solely in-frame clones and lacks some. The sample lists 150,000 or so clones, about four fifths occurring once. Material for sequencing was PBMCs. All receptors come from a man aged 18 to 30 in good health and CMV-seronegative.

This clone was seen only once. The J gene is TRBJ1-2, the V gene TRBV6-5, with TRBD1 matching 7 bases. Trimming at V came to 4 bases and at J to 4 bases, leaving 9 bases not matched to a gene. Looked up from germline, CDR1 is MNHEY and CDR2 is SVGAGI. This CDR3 contains 15 residues. The CDR3 nucleotides are TGTGCCAGCAGTTCGGACCCACAGGGGATCTATGGCTACACCTTC. Its translation is CASSSDPQGIYGYTF.

Only a few counts were recorded for this clone. The chain recombines TRBV11-2 with TRBJ1-1; 8 nucleotides line up with TRBD1. The CDR3 is 14 amino acids. CDR1 and CDR2 (germline): SGHAT, FQNNGV. The junction had 4 bases not matched to a gene; V was cut back by 3 bases and J by 4 bases. The CDR3 DNA reads as TGTGCCAGCAGCTTGACCGGACAGGGCACTGAAGCTTTCTTT. It encodes CASSLTGQGTEAFF. The entire variable domain, with the rest obtained from reference TRBV11-2 and TRBJ1-1, is as follows: EAGVAQSPRYKIIEKRQSVAFWCNPISGHATLYWYQQILGQGPKLLIQFQNNGVVDDSQLPKDRFSAERLKGVDSTLKIQPAKLEDSAVYLCASSLTGQGTEAFFGQGTRLTVV.

The chain uses TRBV23-1 and TRBJ1-3; the match to TRBD1 covers 7 bases. TRBV23-1 is treated as an ORF (open reading frame) with a function not yet certain. The length of the CDR3 is 13 residues. V lost 9 bases, J lost 3 bases, and 5 bases stayed unmatched. The CDR3 sequence is CARTTGCGNTIYF. As DNA, the CDR3 is TGCGCCAGAACGACAGGGTGTGGAAACACCATATATTTT.

This clone showed up just a few times. V and J are TRBV28 and TRBJ1-4; D is possibly TRBD1 (5 bases). CDR1 and CDR2 from the germline V gene are MDHEN and SYDVKM. This CDR3 comprises 16 residues. V was shortened by 5 bases and J by 3 bases, with 16 bases between the two germline ends. In DNA, the CDR3 is TGTGCCAGCAGTCTGAGGCAGACAGCCCCTAATGAAAAACTGTTTTTT. Residues: CASSLRQTAPNEKLFF.

This rearrangement joins TRBV19 to TRBJ1-1; D perhaps matches TRBD1 (5 bases). The germline V gene encodes CDR1 LNHDA and CDR2 SQIVND (reference sequence). The V gene lost 2 bases and the J gene lost 2 bases, with 15 bases spanning the gap. CDR3 length equals 16 residues. CDR3 sequence reads: CASSIREGAANTEAFF. The CDR3 nucleotides are TGTGCCAGTAGTATAAGGGAAGGGGCCGCTAACACTGAAGCTTTCTTT.

This clone was observed a few times. The V and J genes are TRBV9 and TRBJ2-3; 12 bases map to TRBD2. The CDR3 extends over 16 amino acids. The germline gives CDR1 SGDLS, CDR2 YYNGEE. J gave up 0 bases and V 2 bases, and 1 base lay outside the gene matches. The CDR3 region has the DNA TGTGCCAGCAGCGTCCTAGCGGGGGGGAGCACAGATACGCAGTATTTT. This sequence encodes CASSVLAGGSTDTQYF.

This chain joins TRBV19 and TRBJ2-5; TRBD2 matches 10 bases. After removal of 3 bases from V and 5 bases from J, the junction contained 6 bases not matched to a gene. The germline CDR1 and CDR2 sequences are LNHDA and SQIVND (reference sequence). This CDR3 region has 15 residues. CDR3 sequence: CASSIGSGRWETQYF. The CDR3 region has the DNA TGTGCCAGTAGTATCGGTAGCGGGAGGTGGGAGACCCAGTACTTC.

V usage is TRBV19 and J usage is TRBJ2-1; TRBD2 aligns across 10 bases. Germline V gives CDR1 LNHDA, CDR2 SQIVND (reference sequence). There are 16 residues in the CDR3. Trimming cost V 5 bases and J 2 bases; bases outside gene matches: 6. CDR3 region: CASSVSLAGPYNEQFF. The CDR3 DNA sequence: TGTGCCAGTAGTGTCTCACTAGCGGGGCCCTACAATGAGCAGTTCTTC.

The gene calls are TRBV29-1 and TRBJ2-5; D might be TRBD1 (5 bases). Trimming left V 7 bases short and J 5 bases short, with 17 bases between. The CDR3 has 13 amino acids. The germline V gene has CDR1 SQVTM and CDR2 ANQGSEA. The DNA for the CDR3 is TGCAGCGGAATCCAGGGAAACGGGGAGACCCAGTACTTC. Amino acids: CSGIQGNGETQYF.

This chain joins TRBV4-2 and TRBJ2-1; 12 positions agree with TRBD2. This CDR3 has 21 amino acids. Per the germline V gene, CDR1 is LGHNA and CDR2 is YNFKEQ. Unmatched junction bases numbered 16, after V lost 4 bases and J lost 0 bases. The CDR3 bases are TGTGCCAGCAGCCCGAAACGGGGCCTAGCGGGGGGGGCGAGCTCCTACAATGAGCAGTTCTTC. The encoded protein is CASSPKRGLAGGASSYNEQFF.

This clone was observed a few times. The chain employs TRBV25-1 and TRBJ1-4; D call uncertain. CDR3 length equals 15 residues. Germline assignment: CDR1 MGHDK and CDR2 SYGVNS. Between the trimmed V and J ends, which lost 3 bases and 8 bases, there was a span of 16 bases. CDR3 sequence: CASSDFRGPGEKLFF. CDR3 sequence (DNA): TGTGCCAGCAGTGACTTCCGAGGGCCGGGGGAAAAACTGTTTTTT.

The V and J genes are TRBV6-6 and TRBJ1-2; 8 positions agree with TRBD1. The CDR3 contains 14 residues. The V segment lost 6 bases and the J segment 2 bases; nucleotides outside the gene matches: 5. Per germline, CDR1 MNHNY and CDR2 SVGAGI (reference sequence). The CDR3 sequence: CASSLTGVNYGYTF. CDR3 nucleotide sequence: TGTGCCAGCAGCTTGACAGGGGTCAACTATGGCTACACCTTC.

The chain uses TRBV7-9 and TRBJ1-4; maybe TRBD1 (6 bases). This CDR3 has 15 amino acids. Deletions cut 5 bases from V and 8 bases from J, with 18 bases between. Germline lookup yields CDR1 SEHNR and CDR2 FQNEAQ (reference sequence). CDR3 in amino acids: CASSRFLQGHEKLFF. CDR3 DNA sequence: TGTGCCAGCAGCCGCTTTCTGCAGGGACACGAAAAACTGTTTTTT.

The chain carries TRBV11-2 and TRBJ1-2; no reliable D call. Trimming took off 0 bases at V and 7 bases at J, with 12 bases between the two ends. Germline V gene lookup returns CDR1 SGHAT and CDR2 FQNNGV. CDR3 length: 14 amino acids. DNA for the CDR3: TGTGCCAGCAGCTTAGAAGTGGCAGATCCTGGCTACACCTTC. Protein: CASSLEVADPGYTF. The complete variable domain, with remaining parts taken from reference TRBV11-2 and TRBJ1-2, reads EAGVAQSPRYKIIEKRQSVAFWCNPISGHATLYWYQQILGQGPKLLIQFQNNGVVDDSQLPKDRFSAERLKGVDSTLKIQPAKLEDSAVYLCASSLEVADPGYTFGSGTRLTVV.

The gene calls are TRBV6-1 and TRBJ2-2; 9 nucleotides line up with TRBD1. From germline, CDR1 is MNHNS and CDR2 SASEGT. This CDR3 is 17 amino acids long. Trimming cost V 0 bases and J 6 bases; bases outside gene matches: 8. This chain's CDR3 is CASSEARDRVRAGELFF. The CDR3, as DNA: TGTGCCAGCAGTGAAGCGAGGGACAGGGTACGGGCCGGGGAGCTGTTTTTT.

This chain connects TRBV9 to TRBJ2-7; maybe TRBD2 (7 bases). Trimming took off 5 bases at V and 0 bases at J, with 12 bases between the two ends. The CDR3 loop spans 14 amino acids. Germline lookup yields CDR1 SGDLS and CDR2 YYNGEE. CDR3 nucleotide sequence: TGTGCCAGCAGTTCGGGGGGCGGCTCCTACGAGCAGTACTTC. Protein: CASSSGGGSYEQYF.

In its sample, this clone was seen once. The chain has TRBV15 and TRBJ1-1; tentative D call: TRBD1 (5 bases). CDR3 size: 13 residues. CDR1 LNHNV and CDR2 YYDKDF come from the germline V gene (reference sequence). V lost 0 bases and J 11 bases, leaving 13 bases between the germline ends. The CDR3, as DNA: TGTGCCACCAGCAGAGATCACGGGGCGGGGGCTTTCTTT. Its protein is CATSRDHGAGAFF. Drawing the rest from reference TRBV15 and TRBJ1-1, the complete variable domain is DAMVIQNPRYQVTQFGKPVTLSCSQTLNHNVMYWYQQKSSQAPKLLFHYYDKDFNNEADTPDNFQSRRPNTSFCFLDIRSPGLGDTAMYLCATSRDHGAGAFFGQGTRLTVV.

This clone was found once. The chain carries TRBV6-5 and TRBJ1-5; tentatively, D is TRBD1 (5 bases). The CDR3 consists of 16 residues. CDR1 is MNHEY, CDR2 SVGAGI, per germline. Trimming left V 0 bases short and J 2 bases short, with 11 bases between. CDR3 amino acids: CASSYSRGVGNQPQHF. CDR3 bases: TGTGCCAGCAGTTACTCGCGGGGGGTAGGCAATCAGCCCCAGCATTTT.